This T cell receptor (beta chain) was recorded in a study of human T cells and chemical hapten exposure. TCRdb fed the RACE reads into MiXCR, producing one record per CDR3 protein. Among approximately 260,000 distinct CDR3 sequences listed, 7.7% were seen once. Germline CDR1 MNHEY, CDR2 SVGEGT. The CDR3 length is 12 residues. Between the trimmed V and J ends, which lost 9 bases and 9 bases, there was a span of 15 bases. This sample's time point: pre-sensitization, week 0. The treatment here: therapeutic diphenylcyclopropenone sensitization with weekly scalp DPC. Whole-study results and caveats: The number of TCRs over 1 in 1000 frequency stayed unchanged after DPC.

Comment on this clonotype: Its antigen is currently unknown.

The J gene is TRBJ2-1, the V gene TRBV6-2 or TRBV6-3, with a tentative D call TRBD1 (5 bases). The TCR originated in a man between 18 and 35 years old with alopecia areata. Some clones in this sample may be carry-over from other donors' samples. The source material was whole blood, sampled in connection with sensitization to the hapten diphenylcyclopropenone (DPC). Written as DNA, the CDR3 is TGTGCCAGTGCTCAGGGCGTGGGTGAGCAGTTCTTC. Translating gives CASAQGVGEQFF.